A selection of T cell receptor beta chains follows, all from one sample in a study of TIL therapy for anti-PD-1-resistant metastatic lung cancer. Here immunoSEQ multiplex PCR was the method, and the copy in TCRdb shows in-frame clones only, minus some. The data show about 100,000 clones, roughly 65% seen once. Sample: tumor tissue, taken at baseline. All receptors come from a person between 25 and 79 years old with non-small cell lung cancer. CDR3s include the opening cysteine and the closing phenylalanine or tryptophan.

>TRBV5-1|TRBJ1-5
CASSLAVDQPQHF
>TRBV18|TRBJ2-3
CASSPLRSGGIKGSTDTQYF
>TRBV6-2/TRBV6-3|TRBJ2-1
CASSPQGHYNEQFF
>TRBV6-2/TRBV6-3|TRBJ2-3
CASSPTVDTQYF
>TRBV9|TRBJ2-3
CASSVSTAHEDTQYF
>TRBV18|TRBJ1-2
CASSPAQGGFGYTF
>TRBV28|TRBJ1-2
CASSPSAHGYTF
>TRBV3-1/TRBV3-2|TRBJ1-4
CASSQAGVNEKLFF
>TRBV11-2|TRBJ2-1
CASSRDRGPYNEQFF
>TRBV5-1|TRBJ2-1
CASEGDGRASNEQFF
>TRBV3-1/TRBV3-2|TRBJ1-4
CASSQRDDGEKLFF
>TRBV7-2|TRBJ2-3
CASSSELREGIDTQYF
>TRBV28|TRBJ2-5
CASSSGQLRQETQYF
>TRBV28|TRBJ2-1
CASSPSGASGGYNEQFF
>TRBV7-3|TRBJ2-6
CASSISSSGANVLTF
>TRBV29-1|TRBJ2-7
CSAGTGVYEQYF
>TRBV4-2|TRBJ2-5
CASSQEPSETQYF
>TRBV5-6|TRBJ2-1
CASSLGQAREQFF
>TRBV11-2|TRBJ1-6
CASSRAVFDSPLHF
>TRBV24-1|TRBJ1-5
CATSDSTDQPQHF
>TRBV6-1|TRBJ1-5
CASSEGRLRNQPQHF
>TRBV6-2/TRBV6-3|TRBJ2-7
CASSHQYEQYF
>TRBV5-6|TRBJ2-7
CASSWGQGRHEQYF
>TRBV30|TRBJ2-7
CAWGVPSGIVTYEQYF
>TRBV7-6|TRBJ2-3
CASSLGVSGGLAPSTDTQYF
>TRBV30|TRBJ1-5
CAWSSGTGVDQPQHF
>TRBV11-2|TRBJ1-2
CASSLAGSYGYTF
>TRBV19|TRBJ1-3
CASWNRDRAGNTIYF
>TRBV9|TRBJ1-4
CASSAGTFATNEKLFF
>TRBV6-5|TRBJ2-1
CASSPGTRNEQFF
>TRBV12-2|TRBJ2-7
CASRSGLFFYEQYF
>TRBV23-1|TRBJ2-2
CASSHLLVVRPGELFF
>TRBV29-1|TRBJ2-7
CSVEETNSYEQYF
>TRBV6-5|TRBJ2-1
CASSYWGSGDYNEQFF
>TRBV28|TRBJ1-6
CASRPGSSYNSPLHF
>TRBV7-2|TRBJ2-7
CASSFSYEQYF
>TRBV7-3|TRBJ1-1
CASSATGATEAFF
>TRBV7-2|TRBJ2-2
CASRGSANTGELFF
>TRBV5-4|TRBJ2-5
CASSLDGQETQYF
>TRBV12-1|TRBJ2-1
CASSSLSSGSDGDYNEQFF
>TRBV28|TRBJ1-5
CASSTNTGTVIQPQHF
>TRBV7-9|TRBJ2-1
CASSSNRGVYNEQFF
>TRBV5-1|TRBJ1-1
CASSLEAGYVNTEAFF
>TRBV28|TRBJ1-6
CASRVRGVPTLYGSPLHF
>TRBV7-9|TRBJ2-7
CASSPPGQGRSYEQYF
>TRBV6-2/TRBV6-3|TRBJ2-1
CASSPSSLSKGQFF
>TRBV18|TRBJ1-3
CASSPERNTIYF
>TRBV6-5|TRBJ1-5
CASRPDRAHQPQHF
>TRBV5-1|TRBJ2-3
CASSSGGGAADTQYF
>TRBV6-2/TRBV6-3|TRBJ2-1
CASSYEGRGEQFF
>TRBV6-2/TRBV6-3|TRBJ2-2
CASSSRKGANTGELFF
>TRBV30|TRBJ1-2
CAGPTVANYGYTF